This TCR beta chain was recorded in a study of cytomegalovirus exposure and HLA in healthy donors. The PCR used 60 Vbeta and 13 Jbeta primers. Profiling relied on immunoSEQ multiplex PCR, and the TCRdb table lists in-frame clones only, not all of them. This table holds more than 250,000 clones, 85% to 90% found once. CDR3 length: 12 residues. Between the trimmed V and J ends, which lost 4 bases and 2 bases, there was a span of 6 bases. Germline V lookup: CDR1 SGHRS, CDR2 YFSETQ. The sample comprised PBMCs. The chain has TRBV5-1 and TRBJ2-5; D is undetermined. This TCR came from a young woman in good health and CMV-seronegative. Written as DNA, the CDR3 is TGCGCCAGCAGCGGTCAGCAAGAGACCCAGTACTTC. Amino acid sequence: CASSGQQETQYF.